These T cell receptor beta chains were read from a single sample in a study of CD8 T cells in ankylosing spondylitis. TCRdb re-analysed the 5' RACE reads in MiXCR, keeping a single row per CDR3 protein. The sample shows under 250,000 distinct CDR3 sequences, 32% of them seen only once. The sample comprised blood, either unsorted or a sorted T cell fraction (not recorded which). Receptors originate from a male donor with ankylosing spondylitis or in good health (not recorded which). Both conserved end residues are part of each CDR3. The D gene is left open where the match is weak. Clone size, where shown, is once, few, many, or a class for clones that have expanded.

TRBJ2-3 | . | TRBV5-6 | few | TGTGCCAGCAGCTCCACCCTGGGGAGTAGGGATACGCAGTATTTT | CASSSTLGSRDTQYF
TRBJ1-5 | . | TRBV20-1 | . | TGCAGTGCTAAGATGACAGAGGCCCCAAATCAGCCCCAGCATTTT | CSAKMTEAPNQPQHF
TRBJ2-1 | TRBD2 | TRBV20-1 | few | TGCAGTGCTAGATGGCTAGCGGCCTACAATGAGCAGTTCTTC | CSARWLAAYNEQFF
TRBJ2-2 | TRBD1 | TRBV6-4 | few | TGTGCCAGCTCACAGGGGTCGGACACCGGGGAGCTGTTTTTT | CASSQGSDTGELFF
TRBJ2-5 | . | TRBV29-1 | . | TGCAGCGTCGCGAGGACGACAGAAGAGACCCAGTACTTC | CSVARTTEETQYF
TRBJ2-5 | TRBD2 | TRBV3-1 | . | TGTGCCAGCAGCCAAGATTGGAGCGGGGGGGTCGAGACCCAGTACTTC | CASSQDWSGGVETQYF
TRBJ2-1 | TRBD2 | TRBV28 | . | TGTGCCAGCAGTTTGGCTAGCGGGGGTTGGTACAATGAGCAGTTCTTC | CASSLASGGWYNEQFF
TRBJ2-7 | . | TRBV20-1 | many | TGCAGTGCTGTGGGACCGCCGACCTACGAGCAGTACTTC | CSAVGPPTYEQYF
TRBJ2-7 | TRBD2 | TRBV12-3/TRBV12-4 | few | TGTGCCAGCAGTTTCAGCGGGGTCTCCTACGAGCAGTACTTC | CASSFSGVSYEQYF
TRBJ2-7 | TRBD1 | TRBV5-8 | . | TGTGCCAGCAGCCACAGGACCCGGGACAGGGGAAACGAGCAGTACTTC | CASSHRTRDRGNEQYF
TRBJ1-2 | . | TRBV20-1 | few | TGCAGTGCTAAACCCTATGGCTACACCTTC | CSAKPYGYTF
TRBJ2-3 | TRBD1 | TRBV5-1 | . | TGCGCCAGCAGCTTCGGGACAGGGGGTCCCACAGATACGCAGTATTTT | CASSFGTGGPTDTQYF
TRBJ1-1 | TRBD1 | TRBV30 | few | TGTGCCTGGTTCGACAGGGGGGGGACTGAAGCTTTCTTT | CAWFDRGGTEAFF
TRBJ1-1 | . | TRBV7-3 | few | TGTGCCAGCAGCTCACCCCTACAGGGTTTTCCTGTAGCTTTCTTT | CASSSPLQGFPVAFF
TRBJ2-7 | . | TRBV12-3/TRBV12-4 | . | TGTGCCAGCACCCCCCGCCTAGGGGGGGAGCAGTACTTC | CASTPRLGGEQYF
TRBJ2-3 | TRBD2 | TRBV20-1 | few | TGCAGTGCTCCCCCCACTAGCGGGGTTACAGATACGCAGTATTTT | CSAPPTSGVTDTQYF
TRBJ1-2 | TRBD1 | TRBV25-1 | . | TGTGCCAGCAGATTGGGACAGGGAGGTGGCTACACCTTC | CASRLGQGGGYTF
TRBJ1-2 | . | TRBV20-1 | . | TGCAGTGCTAGAGATCGCTGGGGTATGATCTATGGCTACACCTTC | CSARDRWGMIYGYTF
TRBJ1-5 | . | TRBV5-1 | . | TGCGCCAGCAGTCCTTCTGTCGATCAGCCCCAGCATTTT | CASSPSVDQPQHF
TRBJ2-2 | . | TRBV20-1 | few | TGCAGTGCTAGGGCCCGCAAATCCCGGGACTGGAACACCGGGGAGCTGTTTTTT | CSARARKSRDWNTGELFF
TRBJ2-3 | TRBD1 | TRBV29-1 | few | TGCAGCGTTGAAGGGGACAGCCATAGCACAGATACGCAGTATTTT | CSVEGDSHSTDTQYF
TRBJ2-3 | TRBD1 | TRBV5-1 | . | TGCGCCAGCAGCTTACAGGGGGTCCGGACAGATACGCAGTATTTT | CASSLQGVRTDTQYF
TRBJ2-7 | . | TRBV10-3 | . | TGTGCCATCAGTGAGAAGACCTACGAGCAGTACTTC | CAISEKTYEQYF
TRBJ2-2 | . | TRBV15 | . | TGTGCCACCAGCAGGGACCGGGACAAGAACACCGGGGAGCTGTTTTTT | CATSRDRDKNTGELFF
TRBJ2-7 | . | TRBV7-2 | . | TGTGCCAGCAGCTTAGTTGGGGGGATTCTCTACGAGCAGTACTTC | CASSLVGGILYEQYF
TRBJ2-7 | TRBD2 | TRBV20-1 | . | TGCAGTGCTAGAGATAGGGACGGGGGGGCCGTCGCCTACGAGCAGTACTTC | CSARDRDGGAVAYEQYF
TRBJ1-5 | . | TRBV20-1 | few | TGCAGTGCTAGAGATCACGTGGAAGGAAGCAATCAGCCCCAGCATTTT | CSARDHVEGSNQPQHF
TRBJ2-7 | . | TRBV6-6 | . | TGTGCCAGCGCCGCCGAAAACTACTACGAGCAGTACTTC | CASAAENYYEQYF
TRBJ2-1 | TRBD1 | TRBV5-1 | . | TGCGCCAGCAGCCCGGGACAGGGGACACATGAGCAGTTCTTC | CASSPGQGTHEQFF
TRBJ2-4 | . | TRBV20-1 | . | TGCAGCGTCTTGAGGGATTCGGCCAAAAACATTCAGTACTTC | CSVLRDSAKNIQYF
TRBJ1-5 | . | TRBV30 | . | TGTGCCTGGAGTGTAGGCATCCAGCCCCAGCATTTT | CAWSVGIQPQHF
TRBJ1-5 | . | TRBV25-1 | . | TGTGCCAGCAGCCAACAGGGTACCAATCAGCCCCAGCATTTT | CASSQQGTNQPQHF
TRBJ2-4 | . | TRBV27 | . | TGTGCCAGCAGTTTAGCGGGGAATGTCGGATTCAATCAGTACTTC | CASSLAGNVGFNQYF
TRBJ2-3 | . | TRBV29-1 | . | TGCAGCGGCAAGCGGCGGTACACAGATACGCAGTATTTC | CSGKRRYTDTQYF
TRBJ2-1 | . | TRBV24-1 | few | TGTGCCATTTCAATTAGCTCCTACAATGAGCAGTTCTTC | CAISISSYNEQFF
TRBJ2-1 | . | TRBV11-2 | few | TGTGCCAGCAGCTTTCCCGCCAGGCTAGGAAACAATGAGCAGTTCTTC | CASSFPARLGNNEQFF
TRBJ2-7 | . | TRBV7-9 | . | TGTGCCAGCAGCTTACCAGGGGCCTACGAGCAGTACTTC | CASSLPGAYEQYF
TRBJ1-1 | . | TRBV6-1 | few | TGTGCCAGCAGCCCCATTGCACCCGCAAACACTGAAGCTTTCTTT | CASSPIAPANTEAFF
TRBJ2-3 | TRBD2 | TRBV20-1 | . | TGCAGTGCTCAGGGGCTAGCGGGGGGCCCCAAGGATACGCAGTATTTT | CSAQGLAGGPKDTQYF
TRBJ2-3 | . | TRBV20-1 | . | TGCAGTGCTAGTGCGGGGTTTGGAGATACGCAGTATTTT | CSASAGFGDTQYF
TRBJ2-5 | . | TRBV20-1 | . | TGCAGTGCTAGACCAGGGGTAGAGACCCAGTACTTC | CSARPGVETQYF
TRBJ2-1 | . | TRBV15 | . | TGTGCCACCAGCAGAGGAGGGGCCATGGCGCGTTATGGCGATGAGCAGTTCTTC | CATSRGGAMARYGDEQFF
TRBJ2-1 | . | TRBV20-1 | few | TGCAGTGCTAGAGGGGCTTCCTTTTACAATGAGCAGTTCTTC | CSARGASFYNEQFF
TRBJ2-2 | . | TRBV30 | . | TGTGCCTGGAGTGGTCTCATCAGGCCCGGGGAGCTGTTTTTT | CAWSGLIRPGELFF